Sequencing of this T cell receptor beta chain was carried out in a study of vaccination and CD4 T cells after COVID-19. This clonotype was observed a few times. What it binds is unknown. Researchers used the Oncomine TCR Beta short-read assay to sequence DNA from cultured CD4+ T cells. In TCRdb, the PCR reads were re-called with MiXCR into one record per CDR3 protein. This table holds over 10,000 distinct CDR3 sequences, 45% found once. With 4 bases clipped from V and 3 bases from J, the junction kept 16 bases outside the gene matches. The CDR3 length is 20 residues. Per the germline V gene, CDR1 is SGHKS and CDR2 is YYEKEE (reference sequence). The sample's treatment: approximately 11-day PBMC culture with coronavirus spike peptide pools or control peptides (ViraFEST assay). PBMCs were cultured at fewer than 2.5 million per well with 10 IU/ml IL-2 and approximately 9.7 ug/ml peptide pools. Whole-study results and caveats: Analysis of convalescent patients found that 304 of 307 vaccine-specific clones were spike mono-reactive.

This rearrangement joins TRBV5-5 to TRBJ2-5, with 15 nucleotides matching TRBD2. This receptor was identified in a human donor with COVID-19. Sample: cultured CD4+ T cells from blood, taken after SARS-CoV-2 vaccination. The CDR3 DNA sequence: TGTGCCAGCAGCAGAGAGTCCGGACTAGCGGGGGGGCCGGGGGAAGAGACCCAGTACTTC. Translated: CASSRESGLAGGPGEETQYF.